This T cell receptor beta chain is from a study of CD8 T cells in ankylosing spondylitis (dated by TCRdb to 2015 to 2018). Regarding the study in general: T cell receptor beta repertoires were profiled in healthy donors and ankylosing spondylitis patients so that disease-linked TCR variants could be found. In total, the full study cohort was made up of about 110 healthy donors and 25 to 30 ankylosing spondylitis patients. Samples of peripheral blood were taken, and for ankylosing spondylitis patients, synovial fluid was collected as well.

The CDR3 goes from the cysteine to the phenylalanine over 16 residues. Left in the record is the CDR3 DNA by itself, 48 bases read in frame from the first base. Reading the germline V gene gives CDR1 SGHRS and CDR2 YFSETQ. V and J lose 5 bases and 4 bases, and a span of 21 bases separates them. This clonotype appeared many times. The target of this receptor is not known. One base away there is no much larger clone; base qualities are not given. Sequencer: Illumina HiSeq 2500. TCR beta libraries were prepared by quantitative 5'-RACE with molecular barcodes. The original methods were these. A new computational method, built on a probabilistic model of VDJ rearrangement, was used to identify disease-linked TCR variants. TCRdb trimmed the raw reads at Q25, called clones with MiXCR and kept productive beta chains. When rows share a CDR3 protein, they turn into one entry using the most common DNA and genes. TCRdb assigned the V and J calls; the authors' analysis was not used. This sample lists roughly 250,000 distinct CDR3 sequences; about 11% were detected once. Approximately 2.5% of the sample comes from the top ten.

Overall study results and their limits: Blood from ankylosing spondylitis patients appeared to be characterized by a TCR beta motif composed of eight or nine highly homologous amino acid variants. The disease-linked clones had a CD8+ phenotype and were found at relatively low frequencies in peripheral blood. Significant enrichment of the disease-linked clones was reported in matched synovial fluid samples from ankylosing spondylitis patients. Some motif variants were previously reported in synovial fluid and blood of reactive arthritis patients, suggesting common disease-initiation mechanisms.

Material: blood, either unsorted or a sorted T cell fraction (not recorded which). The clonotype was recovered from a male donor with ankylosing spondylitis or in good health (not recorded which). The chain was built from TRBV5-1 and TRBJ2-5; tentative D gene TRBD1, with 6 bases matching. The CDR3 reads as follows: CASSLGYYRDGETQYF. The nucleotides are TGCGCCAGCAGTCTTGGGTACTACAGGGACGGAGAGACCCAGTACTTC.